The 8 T cell receptor beta chains below were found in one sample sequenced in a study of T cell responses to AZD1222 COVID-19 vaccine. The repertoire was sequenced with immunoSEQ multiplex PCR; TCRdb's copy has only in-frame clones and lacks some. The data show roughly 71,000 clones, around 85% seen once. Sample: peripheral blood, taken on day 0 of AZD1222 vaccination. These receptors were collected from an adult in good health.

The chain joins TRBV3-1 (or the pseudogene TRBV3-2) to TRBJ1-3; D gene unclear. The CDR3 is 14 amino acids. V lost 3 bases and J 3 bases, leaving 9 bases between the germline ends. Germline V gene lookup returns CDR1 LGHDT and CDR2 YNNKEL (reference sequence). The CDR3 protein is CASSHSGDGNTIYF. CDR3 coding DNA: TGTGCCAGCAGCCATTCCGGGGATGGAAACACCATATATTTT.

The rearrangement joins TRBV29-1 to TRBJ1-4; D remains unclear. The CDR3 contains 15 residues. Germline V gene data show CDR1 as SQVTM and CDR2 as ANQGSEA. The V end was cut by 4 bases, the J end by 0 bases, with 12 bases between. The CDR3, as DNA: TGCAGCGTTGCCGGCGGCCCCGCAACTAATGAAAAACTGTTTTTT. It codes for CSVAGGPATNEKLFF.

This clone was found once. The chain links TRBV10-3 to TRBJ1-1, with 7 bases fitting TRBD1. CDR3 size: 14 residues. V shed 1 base, J shed 3 bases, and the junction held 2 bases outside the gene matches. Germline lookup yields CDR1 ENHRY and CDR2 SYGVKD. CDR3 loop: CAISEFQGDTEAFF. In nucleotides, the CDR3 is TGTGCCATCAGTGAGTTTCAGGGGGACACTGAAGCTTTCTTT.

This chain uses TRBV24-1 with TRBJ2-3; D remains ambiguous. This CDR3 comprises 12 residues. V dropped 9 bases and J dropped 6 bases, with 12 bases sitting between them. Germline CDR1 is KGHDR and CDR2 is SFDVKD. The CDR3 DNA follows: TGTGCCACCGCCAGTTCATCGGATACGCAGTATTTT. Translated: CATASSSDTQYF.

The chain is built from TRBV28 and TRBJ1-6; the D is unclear. This CDR3 is built from 15 residues. Germline V lookup: CDR1 MDHEN, CDR2 SYDVKM. V was shortened by 3 bases and J by 7 bases, with 13 bases between the two germline ends. The CDR3 reads CASSFLASRNSPLHF. CDR3 in DNA: TGTGCCAGCAGTTTCCTCGCCAGTCGAAATTCACCCCTCCACTTT. The full variable domain, in which reference TRBV28 and TRBJ1-6 provide the parts outside the CDR3, is DVKVTQSSRYLVKRTGEKVFLECVQDMDHENMFWYRQDPGLGLRLIYFSYDVKMKEKGDIPEGYSVSREKKERFSLILESASTNQTSMYLCASSFLASRNSPLHFGNGTRLTVT.

V is TRBV7-9 and J is TRBJ2-1; D unclear. The V and J ends lost 5 bases and 10 bases respectively, with 9 bases between them. CDR1 and CDR2 from the germline V gene are SEHNR and FQNEAQ (reference sequence). The CDR3 is 11 amino acids. The DNA for the CDR3 is TGTGCCAGCAGCGTTTATGGGGAGCAGTTCTTC. It encodes CASSVYGEQFF.

The V call is TRBV29-1, the J call TRBJ1-4, with D maybe TRBD1 (6 bases). CDR1 and CDR2 (germline): SQVTM, ANQGSEA. V was trimmed by 6 bases and J by 4 bases, leaving 15 bases between them. This CDR3 contains 14 residues. The CDR3 nucleotides read TGCAGCGTATCACAGGGCATACATAATGAAAAACTGTTTTTT. Amino acid sequence: CSVSQGIHNEKLFF.

The chain uses TRBV11-2 and TRBJ1-6; 9 bases map to TRBD1. The CDR3 length is 17 residues. Germline V gene lookup returns CDR1 SGHAT and CDR2 FQNNGV. The trim removed 1 base at V and 3 bases at J, leaving 4 bases unmatched. The CDR3 nucleotides read TGTGCCAGCAGCTTAGGACAGGGGGAATTCTATAATTCACCCCTCCACTTT. The encoded protein is CASSLGQGEFYNSPLHF. Full variable domain (rest looked up from reference TRBV11-2 and TRBJ1-6): EAGVAQSPRYKIIEKRQSVAFWCNPISGHATLYWYQQILGQGPKLLIQFQNNGVVDDSQLPKDRFSAERLKGVDSTLKIQPAKLEDSAVYLCASSLGQGEFYNSPLHFGNGTRLTVT.